This entry concerns a single TCR beta chain. Antigen: not known. These data originate in a study of CD8+CD57+ T cells in acquired aplastic anemia. Study in general: The mean DNA yield obtained from sorted CD4+ and CD8+ cells came to 3 to 3.5 ug.

Points from the study as a whole: Controls did not differ significantly from patients in CD8+ Simpson's diversity. Found in both controls and patients were around 30 CD8+ CDR3 sequences.

The template for TCR beta VDJ and CDR3 sequence profiling was genomic DNA. TCRdb itself ran the reads through MiXCR, one entry per CDR3 protein. The sample lists just over 400,000 distinct CDR3 sequences; approximately 70% were seen once. Sequencing input: sorted CD4+, CD8+, or CD8+CD57+ T cells (not recorded which) from PBMCs. This sequence originates from a human donor in good health, serving as a control.

In nucleotides, the CDR3 is TGCGCCAGCAGTGATAGGCAGGGGGCGAGCTACGAGCAGTACTTC. This codes for CASSDRQGASYEQYF. This chain joins TRBV10-2 and TRBJ2-7; 8 nucleotides line up with TRBD1. Trimming at V came to 3 bases and at J to 3 bases, leaving 7 bases not matched to a gene. This CDR3 is built from 15 residues. Germline CDR1 WSHSY, CDR2 SAAADI.